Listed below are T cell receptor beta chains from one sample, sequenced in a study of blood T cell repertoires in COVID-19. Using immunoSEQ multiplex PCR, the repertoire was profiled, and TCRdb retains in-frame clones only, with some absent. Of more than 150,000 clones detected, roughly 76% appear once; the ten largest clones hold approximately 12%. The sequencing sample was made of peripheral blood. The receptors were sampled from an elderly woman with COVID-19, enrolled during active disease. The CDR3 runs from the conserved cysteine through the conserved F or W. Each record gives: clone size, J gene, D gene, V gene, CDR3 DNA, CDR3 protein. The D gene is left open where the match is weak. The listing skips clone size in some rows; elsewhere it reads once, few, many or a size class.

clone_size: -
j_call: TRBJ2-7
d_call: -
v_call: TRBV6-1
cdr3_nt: TGTGCCAGCAGTGAAGATCACAGGGTATGGTACGAGCAGTACTTC
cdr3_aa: CASSEDHRVWYEQYF

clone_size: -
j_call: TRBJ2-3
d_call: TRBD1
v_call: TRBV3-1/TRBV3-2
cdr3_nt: TGTGCCAGCAGCCAAATCTACTGGGACAGGCCCACAGATACGCAGTATTTT
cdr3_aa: CASSQIYWDRPTDTQYF

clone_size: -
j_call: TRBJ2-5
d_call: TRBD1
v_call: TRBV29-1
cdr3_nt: TGCAGCGTTGCCGGGACAGCCCCCCGAGAGACCCAGTACTTC
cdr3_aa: CSVAGTAPRETQYF

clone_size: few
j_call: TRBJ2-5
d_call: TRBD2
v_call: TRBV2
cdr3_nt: TGTGCCAGCAGTGGCACTAGCGGGGGTGGAGAGACCCAGTACTTC
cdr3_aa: CASSGTSGGGETQYF

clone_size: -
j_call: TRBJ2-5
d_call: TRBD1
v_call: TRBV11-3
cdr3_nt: TGTGCCAGCAGCTCCCGGACAGGGGGCCTCTTACAAGAGACCCAGTACTTC
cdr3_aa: CASSSRTGGLLQETQYF

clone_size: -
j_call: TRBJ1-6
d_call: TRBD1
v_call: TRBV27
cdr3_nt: TGTGCCAGCACAACAGGTCGGGCGGGACAGGGAAATTCACCCCTCCACTTT
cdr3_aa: CASTTGRAGQGNSPLHF

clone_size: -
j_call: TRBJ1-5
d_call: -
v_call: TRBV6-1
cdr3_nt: TGTGCCAGCAGTGAAGGGCAAGTTAGCAATCAGCCCCAGCATTTT
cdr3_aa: CASSEGQVSNQPQHF

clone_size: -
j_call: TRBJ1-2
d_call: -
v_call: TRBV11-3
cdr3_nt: TGTGCCAGCAGCAAGGAGGGAGGTCCCACCTTC
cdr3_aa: CASSKEGGPTF

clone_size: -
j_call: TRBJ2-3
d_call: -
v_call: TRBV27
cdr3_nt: TGTGCCAGCAGCTACCCGTCAAGCACAGATACGCAGTATTTT
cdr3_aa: CASSYPSSTDTQYF

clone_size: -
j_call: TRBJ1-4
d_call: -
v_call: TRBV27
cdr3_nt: TGTGCCAGCAGTTTAGCACAGGGCCATGAAAAACTGTTTTTT
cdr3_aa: CASSLAQGHEKLFF

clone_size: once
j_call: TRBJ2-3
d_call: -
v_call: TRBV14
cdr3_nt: TGTGCCAGCAGCCAAGTTAGACTCAGCACAGATACGCAGTATTTT
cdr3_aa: CASSQVRLSTDTQYF

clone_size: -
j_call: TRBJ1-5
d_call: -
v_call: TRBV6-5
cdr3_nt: TGTGCCAGCAGTTGGGGAAGGGGTCGGGAGTATCAGCCCCAGCATTTT
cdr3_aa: CASSWGRGREYQPQHF

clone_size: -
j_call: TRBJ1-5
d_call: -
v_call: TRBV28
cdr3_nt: TGTGCCAGCCAGGGGATCTATAGCAATCAGCCCCAGCATTTT
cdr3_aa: CASQGIYSNQPQHF

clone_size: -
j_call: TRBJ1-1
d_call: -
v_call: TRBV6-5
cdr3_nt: TGTGCCAGCAGGGCCTCCTTTACAGGGAACACTGAAGCTTTCTTT
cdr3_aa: CASRASFTGNTEAFF

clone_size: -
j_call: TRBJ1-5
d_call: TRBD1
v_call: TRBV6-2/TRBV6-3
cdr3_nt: TGTGCCAGCACCCCTTTGCCGGGACAGGGGTCATATAGCAATCAGCCCCAGCATTTT
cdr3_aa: CASTPLPGQGSYSNQPQHF

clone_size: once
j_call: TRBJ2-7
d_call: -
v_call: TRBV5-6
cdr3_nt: TGTGCCAGCAGCTTGATGTCTGCGGCGGGAACCACCTACGAGCAGTACTTC
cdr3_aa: CASSLMSAAGTTYEQYF

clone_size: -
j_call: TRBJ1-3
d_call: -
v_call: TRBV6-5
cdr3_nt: TGTGCCAGCGGGGCAGTGTCTGGAAACACCATATATTTT
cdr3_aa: CASGAVSGNTIYF

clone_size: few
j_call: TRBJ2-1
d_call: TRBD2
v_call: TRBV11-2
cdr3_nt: TGTGCCAGCAGCCGGACTAGCGGGAGGTTCAATGAGCAGTTCTTC
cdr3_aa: CASSRTSGRFNEQFF

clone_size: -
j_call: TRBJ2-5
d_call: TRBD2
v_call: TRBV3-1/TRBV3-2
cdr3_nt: TGTGCCAGCACCGGGGGGACCCAGACCCAGTACTTC
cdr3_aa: CASTGGTQTQYF

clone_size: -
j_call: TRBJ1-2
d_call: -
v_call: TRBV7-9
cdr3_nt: TGTGCCAGCAGCTTAGAACAGGCTAACTATGGCTACACCTTC
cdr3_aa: CASSLEQANYGYTF

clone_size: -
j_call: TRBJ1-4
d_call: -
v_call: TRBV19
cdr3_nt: TGTGCCAGTAGTATTTCAGTCACAAATGAAAAACTGTTTTTT
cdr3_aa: CASSISVTNEKLFF

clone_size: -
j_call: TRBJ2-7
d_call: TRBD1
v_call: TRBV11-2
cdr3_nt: TGTGCCAGCAGCCCCGGGACAGGGCATCACGAGCAGTACTTC
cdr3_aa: CASSPGTGHHEQYF

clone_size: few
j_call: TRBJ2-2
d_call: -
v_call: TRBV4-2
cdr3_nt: TGTGCCAGCAGCCGTACTAGCGGGGAGCTGTTTTTT
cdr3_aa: CASSRTSGELFF

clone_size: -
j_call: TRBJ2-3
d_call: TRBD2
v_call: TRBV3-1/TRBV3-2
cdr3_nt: TGTGCCAGCAGCGGTACGACTAGCGGGGTCAACACAGATACGCAGTATTTT
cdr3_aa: CASSGTTSGVNTDTQYF

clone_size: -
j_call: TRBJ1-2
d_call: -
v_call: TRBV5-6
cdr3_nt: TGTGCCAGCAGCTTGGAGGCGGGGATCTATGGCTACACCTTC
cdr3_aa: CASSLEAGIYGYTF

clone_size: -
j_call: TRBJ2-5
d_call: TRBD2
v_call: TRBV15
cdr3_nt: TGTGCCACCAGCAGAGAGTTGGAGCGGGGGGGGTCGTTAGAGACCCAGTACTTC
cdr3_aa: CATSRELERGGSLETQYF

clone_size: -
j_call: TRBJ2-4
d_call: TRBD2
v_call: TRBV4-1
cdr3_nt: TGCGCCAGCAGCCAAAGGGAGGGCGGGAGAGAATGGAACAAAAACATTCAGTACTTC
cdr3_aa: CASSQREGGREWNKNIQYF

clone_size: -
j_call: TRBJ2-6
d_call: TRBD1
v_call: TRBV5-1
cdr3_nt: TGCGCCAGCAGCGAGACAGGGGCTGGGGCCAACGTCCTGACTTTC
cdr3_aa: CASSETGAGANVLTF

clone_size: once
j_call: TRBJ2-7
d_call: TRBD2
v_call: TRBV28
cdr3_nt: TGTGCCACCCAAAAGGGAGGGACGCTAGCGGGGGGCTTC
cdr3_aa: CATQKGGTLAGGF

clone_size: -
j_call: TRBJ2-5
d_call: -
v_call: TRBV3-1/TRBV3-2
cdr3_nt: TGTGCCAGCAGCCACTGGGGCCCGGGGACCCAGTACTTC
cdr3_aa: CASSHWGPGTQYF

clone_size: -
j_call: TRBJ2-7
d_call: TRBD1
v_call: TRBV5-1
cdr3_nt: TGCGCCAGCACCATTCAGACAGGGCCCTTCTACGAGCAGTACTTC
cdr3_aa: CASTIQTGPFYEQYF

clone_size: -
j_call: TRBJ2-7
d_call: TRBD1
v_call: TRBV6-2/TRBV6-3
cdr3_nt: TGTGCCAGCAGTTTCCGGGACAGGGACGGCGAGCAGTACTTC
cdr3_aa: CASSFRDRDGEQYF

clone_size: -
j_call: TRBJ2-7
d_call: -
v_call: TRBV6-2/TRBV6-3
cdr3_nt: TGTGCCAGCAGTTACCACGCGCGCTCCTACGAGCAGTACTTC
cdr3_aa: CASSYHARSYEQYF

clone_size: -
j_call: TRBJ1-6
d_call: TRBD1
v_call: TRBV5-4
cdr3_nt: TGTGCCAGCAGCCCCGGGACAGATAATTCACCCCTCCACTTT
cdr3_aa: CASSPGTDNSPLHF

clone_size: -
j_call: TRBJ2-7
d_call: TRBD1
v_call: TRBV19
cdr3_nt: TGTGCCAGTAGTATCGACAGGGGCTACGAGCAGTACTTC
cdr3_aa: CASSIDRGYEQYF

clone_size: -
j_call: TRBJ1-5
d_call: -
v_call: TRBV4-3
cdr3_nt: TGCGCCAGCAGCCAAGGAGAGTTCTGTAGCAATCAGCCCCAGCATTTT
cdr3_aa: CASSQGEFCSNQPQHF

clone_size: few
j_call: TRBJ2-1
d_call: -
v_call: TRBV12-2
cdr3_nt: TGTGCAAGTCGCCTGCGGGATGAGCAGTTCTTC
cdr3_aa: CASRLRDEQFF

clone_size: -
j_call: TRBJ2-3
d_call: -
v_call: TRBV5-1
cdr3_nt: TGCGCCAGCAGCGTTGGTCCCTCGGGTACGCAGTATTTT
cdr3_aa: CASSVGPSGTQYF